These T cell receptor beta chains were read from a single sample in a study of T-cell memory formation after mild COVID-19. Via MiXCR, TCRdb re-called the 5' RACE reads, giving one row per CDR3 protein. The sample yields approximately 490,000 distinct CDR3 sequences, over 20% seen once. The sample consisted of PBMCs or a T cell subset sorted from them (not recorded which). The source is an adult woman who had mild COVID-19 (a few samples of this study predate the infection). Cell type and time point are not known. Both conserved end residues are part of each CDR3. A D gene is named only where the DNA matches it firmly. Clone size is stated in some rows and not others, as once, few, many or a class when expanded.

J gene,D gene,V gene,clone size,CDR3 protein,CDR3 DNA
TRBJ2-1,.,TRBV18,few,CASSPTNRVVYNEQFF,TGTGCCAGCTCACCAACAAACAGGGTGGTGTACAATGAGCAGTTCTTC
TRBJ1-6,.,TRBV27,.,CASSWAGPYNSPLHF,TGTGCCAGCAGTTGGGCCGGGCCCTATAATTCACCCCTCCACTTT
TRBJ1-2,TRBD1,TRBV19,.,CASSTTRQGYGYTF,TGTGCCAGTAGTACTACCAGACAGGGCTATGGCTACACCTTC
TRBJ1-2,TRBD1,TRBV7-2,few,CASSSRQGGYGYTF,TGTGCCAGCAGCTCCCGACAGGGTGGCTATGGCTACACCTTC
TRBJ1-3,.,TRBV3-1,few,CASSETAASGNTIYF,TGTGCCAGCAGCGAAACAGCTGCCTCTGGAAACACCATATATTTT
TRBJ1-2,.,TRBV3-1,.,CASSQDRVMGAYGYTF,TGTGCCAGCAGCCAAGACCGGGTGATGGGAGCCTATGGCTACACCTTC
TRBJ2-6,.,TRBV2,.,CASSRRVAGANVLTF,TGTGCCAGCAGTCGCAGGGTCGCCGGGGCCAACGTCCTGACTTTC
TRBJ1-1,.,TRBV6-1,.,CASSEQGLAFF,TGTGCCAGCAGTGAACAGGGATTAGCTTTCTTT
TRBJ1-6,.,TRBV18,few,CASSPTGSSPLHF,TGTGCCAGCTCACCAACAGGGAGTTCACCCCTCCACTTT
TRBJ1-1,TRBD1,TRBV7-6,.,CASSLRPGGTGANTEAFF,TGTGCCAGCAGCTTACGACCGGGAGGGACAGGCGCCAACACTGAAGCTTTCTTT
TRBJ2-1,.,TRBV7-3,.,CASSLNSLHNEQFF,TGTGCCAGCAGCCTTAACTCACTCCACAATGAGCAGTTCTTC
TRBJ1-2,.,TRBV11-2,many,CASSFRQVLNGYTF,TGTGCCAGCAGCTTCCGACAGGTCCTCAATGGCTACACCTTC
TRBJ2-3,TRBD2,TRBV7-6,.,CASSFLSSGKSTDTQYF,TGTGCCAGCAGCTTCCTATCCAGCGGGAAAAGCACAGATACGCAGTATTTT
TRBJ1-2,.,TRBV12-3/TRBV12-4,.,CASTSGPGMSYGYTF,TGTGCCAGCACGTCAGGGCCGGGGATGAGCTATGGCTACACCTTC
TRBJ1-2,.,TRBV7-6,few,CASSLSGRYGYTF,TGTGCCAGCAGCTTGTCAGGGAGATATGGCTACACCTTC
TRBJ2-3,.,TRBV25-1,few,CASSEVAISSTDTQYF,TGTGCCAGCAGTGAAGTTGCCATATCTAGCACAGATACGCAGTATTTT
TRBJ2-3,.,TRBV18,few,CASSPPWQGSDTQYF,TGTGCCAGCTCACCACCGTGGCAGGGTTCAGATACGCAGTATTTT
TRBJ2-2,TRBD2,TRBV7-3,few,CASSSRGTSGSSNTGELFF,TGTGCCAGCAGCTCTCGCGGGACTAGCGGGAGCTCGAACACCGGGGAGCTGTTTTTT
TRBJ1-5,TRBD1,TRBV20-1,.,CSAGQGANQPQHF,TGCAGTGCTGGACAGGGGGCGAATCAGCCCCAGCATTTT
TRBJ2-7,.,TRBV5-4,.,CASSFRGSPHEQYF,TGTGCCAGCAGCTTTAGGGGCAGCCCCCACGAGCAGTACTTC
TRBJ2-3,TRBD2,TRBV7-2,.,CASSPPGTRDTQYF,TGTGCCAGCAGCCCCCCCGGGACTAGGGATACGCAGTATTTT
TRBJ2-3,TRBD2,TRBV20-1,.,CSARGTSGRAGTDTQYF,TGCAGTGCTAGGGGGACTAGCGGGAGGGCCGGGACAGATACGCAGTATTTT
TRBJ1-1,.,TRBV7-2,many,CASSLATLGRNTEAFF,TGTGCCAGCAGCTTAGCAACACTAGGGAGGAACACTGAAGCTTTCTTT
TRBJ1-4,TRBD1,TRBV3-1,.,CASSYGTGISNEKLFF,TGTGCCAGCAGCTACGGGACAGGGATTTCTAATGAAAAACTGTTTTTT
TRBJ1-2,TRBD1,TRBV5-6,few,CASSRITDRGVGYTF,TGTGCCAGCAGCCGAATAACTGACAGGGGAGTTGGCTACACCTTC
TRBJ1-5,TRBD1,TRBV5-1,few,CASSLTGGNNQPQHF,TGCGCCAGCAGCTTGACAGGGGGGAACAATCAGCCCCAGCATTTT
TRBJ2-7,TRBD2,TRBV12-3/TRBV12-4,few,CASTSGTSGSYEQYF,TGTGCCAGCACCTCGGGGACTAGCGGATCCTACGAGCAGTACTTC
TRBJ2-4,TRBD1,TRBV19,.,CASSRTGGVTKNIQYF,TGTGCCAGTAGTAGAACAGGGGGAGTTACCAAAAACATTCAGTACTTC
TRBJ2-7,.,TRBV5-1,few,CASSVTGDLSEQYF,TGCGCCAGCAGCGTCACCGGGGACTTAAGCGAGCAGTACTTC
TRBJ2-5,TRBD1,TRBV6-2/TRBV6-3,.,CASSYSYRGETQYF,TGTGCCAGCAGTTACTCGTACAGGGGTGAGACCCAGTACTTC
TRBJ1-5,.,TRBV6-1,.,CASSERGNQPQHF,TGTGCCAGCAGTGAACGCGGGAATCAGCCCCAGCATTTT
TRBJ2-7,.,TRBV29-1,many,CSVEEGGAGVNEQYF,TGCAGCGTTGAAGAGGGTGGAGCAGGGGTAAACGAGCAGTACTTC
TRBJ2-2,TRBD1,TRBV7-2,.,CASSRDRGPNTGELFF,TGTGCCAGCAGCCGGGACAGGGGGCCGAACACCGGGGAGCTGTTTTTT
TRBJ1-1,TRBD1,TRBV5-1,once,CASSLLQGADTEAFF,TGCGCCAGCAGCCTACTCCAGGGGGCGGACACTGAAGCTTTCTTT
TRBJ1-2,.,TRBV7-9,.,CASSSGVGGYTF,TGTGCCAGCAGCTCAGGGGTTGGTGGCTACACCTTC
TRBJ2-1,TRBD2,TRBV20-1,.,CSAQREAYNEQFF,TGCAGTGCCCAGCGGGAGGCCTACAATGAGCAGTTCTTC
TRBJ2-3,.,TRBV20-1,few,CSARDFGESTDTQYF,TGCAGTGCTAGAGATTTTGGGGAGAGCACAGATACGCAGTATTTT
TRBJ2-1,.,TRBV20-1,.,CSADPRGNEQFF,TGCAGTGCGGATCCGAGGGGGAATGAGCAGTTCTTC
TRBJ2-7,.,TRBV27,.,CASSPSGGQFSYEQYF,TGTGCCAGCAGTCCCTCGGGCGGACAGTTCTCCTACGAGCAGTACTTC
TRBJ2-3,TRBD1,TRBV6-6,.,CASSYPPWTTDRTSTDTQYF,TGTGCCAGCAGTTATCCTCCCTGGACCACGGACAGGACTAGCACAGATACGCAGTATTTT
TRBJ2-5,.,TRBV9,.,CASSVEGNTYETQYF,TGTGCCAGCAGCGTAGAAGGGAACACTTACGAGACCCAGTACTTC
TRBJ2-1,TRBD2,TRBV12-3/TRBV12-4,.,CASSPRLSSGGGYNEQFF,TGTGCCAGCAGCCCCAGACTTTCTAGCGGGGGAGGGTACAATGAGCAGTTCTTC
TRBJ2-5,.,TRBV7-9,many,CASSLDSLQETQYF,TGTGCCAGCAGCTTAGACAGCCTCCAAGAGACCCAGTACTTC
TRBJ2-1,TRBD2,TRBV7-9,once,CASSFRDGGLHEQFF,TGTGCCAGCAGCTTTCGGGACGGGGGGTTGCATGAGCAGTTCTTC
TRBJ1-1,TRBD1,TRBV6-6,.,CASSYFPGGTEAFF,TGTGCCAGCAGTTACTTTCCAGGGGGCACTGAAGCTTTCTTT
TRBJ2-1,TRBD2,TRBV5-1,.,CASSLDPGGSNEQFF,TGCGCCAGCAGCTTGGATCCGGGAGGGAGCAATGAGCAGTTCTTC
TRBJ1-1,.,TRBV30,.,CAWTRNTEAFF,TGTGCCTGGACTAGGAACACTGAAGCTTTCTTT
TRBJ1-5,.,TRBV7-9,.,CASSPDPEPQHF,TGTGCCAGCAGCCCAGACCCAGAGCCCCAGCATTTT
TRBJ1-2,.,TRBV24-1,few,CATSDFSTGGGYTF,TGTGCCACCAGTGATTTCTCGACAGGTGGCGGCTACACCTTC
TRBJ2-1,.,TRBV10-3,.,CAIRGGASGGNEQFF,TGTGCCATCAGAGGGGGGGCTAGCGGAGGCAATGAGCAGTTCTTC
TRBJ1-1,.,TRBV6-8,few,CASSSSAVLENTEAFF,TGTGCCAGCAGTTCCTCAGCGGTTTTGGAGAACACTGAAGCTTTCTTT
TRBJ2-3,TRBD2,TRBV24-1,few,CATSDLRAGADTQYF,TGTGCCACCAGTGATTTGCGAGCGGGAGCAGATACGCAGTATTTT
TRBJ1-1,TRBD1,TRBV7-9,.,CATRTGEAEAFF,TGTGCCACGAGAACAGGGGAGGCTGAAGCTTTCTTT
TRBJ2-5,.,TRBV7-9,few,CASSYLGFRAGQETQYF,TGTGCCAGCAGCTACTTAGGCTTCCGGGCGGGTCAAGAGACCCAGTACTTC